One and the same sample provided the 21 T cell receptor beta chains below, sequenced in a study of blood T cell repertoires in COVID-19. Sequenced by immunoSEQ multiplex PCR; TCRdb stores in-frame clones only, minus some. The sample contains about 90,000 clones, approximately 89% of which appear only once. The sequenced material came from peripheral blood. The receptors stem from a human donor with active COVID-19. The donor label of this sample is uncertain.

This chain uses TRBV5-1 with TRBJ2-1, with TRBD1 matching over 10 bases. This CDR3 is 14 amino acids long. Germline V lookup: CDR1 SGHRS, CDR2 YFSETQ. Trimming cost V 5 bases and J 9 bases; bases outside gene matches: 8. CDR3 amino acids: CASSLGTGVGEQFF. The CDR3, as DNA: TGCGCCAGCAGTCTCGGGACAGGGGTGGGTGAGCAGTTCTTC.

The chain combines TRBV11-3 with TRBJ2-3, with D perhaps TRBD1 (5 bases). The CDR3 length is 13 residues. Germline values: CDR1 SGHNT, CDR2 YENEEA. The V end lost 5 bases, the J end lost 6 bases, and 12 bases lay between the germline ends. The CDR3 DNA reads as TGTGCCAGCAGCGCAGGGATGGGCGATACGCAGTATTTT. The encoded protein is CASSAGMGDTQYF.

This chain uses TRBV7-6 with TRBJ2-7; TRBD1 matches at 7 bases. The V and J ends lost 5 bases and 3 bases, in that order; junction bases with no gene match: 7. CDR3 length equals 14 residues. Germline V CDR1 and CDR2: SGHVS, FNYEAQ. CDR3: CASSGKDRFYEQYF. CDR3 nucleotides: TGTGCCAGCAGCGGGAAGGACAGGTTCTACGAGCAGTACTTC.

The chain carries TRBV19 and TRBJ1-1; 9 nucleotides agree with TRBD1. After removal of 7 bases from V and 11 bases from J, the junction contained 17 bases not matched to a gene. The CDR3 has 15 amino acids. Germline loops: CDR1 LNHDA, CDR2 SQIVND (reference sequence). The CDR3 coding sequence is TGTGCCAGTATTACCACCGGGACAGGGTCGTCGAGGGCTTTCTTT. Residues: CASITTGTGSSRAFF.

CDR3 residues: CASSVGAGGGTDTQYF. CDR3 DNA: TGTGCCAGCAGCGTAGGAGCTGGGGGGGGCACAGATACGCAGTATTTT. The V call is TRBV9, the J call TRBJ2-3; 7 bases agree with TRBD2. Germline V gene data show CDR1 as SGDLS and CDR2 as YYNGEE. This CDR3 comprises 16 residues. The J segment lost 1 base and the V segment lost 0 bases, leaving 5 bases of the junction unmatched.

The J gene is TRBJ2-7, the V gene TRBV2; D possibly corresponds to TRBD1 (6 bases). The germline V and J ends were trimmed by 8 bases and 2 bases, with 13 bases remaining between them. The CDR3 is 13 residues long. Per germline, CDR1 SNHLY and CDR2 FYNNEI. In DNA, the CDR3 is TGTGCCAGCCTCCAGGACAGAACCTACGAGCAGTACTTC. This codes for CASLQDRTYEQYF.

A single count supports this clone. This chain connects TRBV7-6 to TRBJ2-6; 10 bases map to TRBD1. J was trimmed by 2 bases and V by 3 bases; bases with no gene match: 4. Germline values: CDR1 SGHVS, CDR2 FNYEAQ. CDR3 length: 17 residues. The CDR3 region has the DNA TGTGCCAGCAGCTTTGACAGGGGGCTCGCTGGGGCCAACGTCCTGACTTTC. This gives the protein CASSFDRGLAGANVLTF.

The chain uses TRBV5-1 and TRBJ1-2; tentatively, D is TRBD1 (6 bases). Trimming removed 2 bases at V and 7 bases at J, with 9 bases between. Germline CDR1 is SGHRS and CDR2 is YFSETQ. The CDR3 extends over 12 amino acids. The CDR3 protein is CASSLPGAGYTF. CDR3 DNA sequence: TGCGCCAGCAGCTTACCAGGGGCTGGCTACACCTTC.

The V call is TRBV2, the J call TRBJ1-5, with D possibly TRBD1 on 6 matching bases. Germline V gene data show CDR1 as SNHLY and CDR2 as FYNNEI. The CDR3 has 14 residues. V was clipped by 4 bases and J by 2 bases, with 9 bases between them. The CDR3 region is CASSAGQGNQPQHF. The DNA of the CDR3 is TGTGCCAGCAGTGCGGGACAAGGCAATCAGCCCCAGCATTTT.

This clone has a handful of counts. In the same sample, other DNA sequences code for this CDR3. This chain uses TRBV5-4 with TRBJ2-7; D remains ambiguous. CDR1 is SGHNT and CDR2 is YYREEE in the germline V gene (reference sequence). The CDR3 extends over 14 amino acids. Trimming took off 0 bases at V and 0 bases at J, with 7 bases between the two ends. CDR3 bases: TGTGCCAGCAGCTTGGACCGAGGCTCCTACGAGCAGTACTTC. Translating it yields CASSLDRGSYEQYF.

The chain couples TRBV7-2 to TRBJ2-7; D is perhaps TRBD2 (5 bases). Germline assignment: CDR1 SGHTA and CDR2 FQGNSA. The CDR3 sequence is 14 residues long. Trimming took off 7 bases at V and 1 base at J, with 14 bases between the two ends. The CDR3 loop reads CASTPRVESYEQYF. The CDR3 DNA is TGTGCCAGCACCCCGAGGGTGGAATCCTACGAGCAGTACTTC.

The genes are TRBV27 and TRBJ2-6; D is possibly TRBD2 (5 bases). Trimming took 5 bases from V and 13 from J, leaving 18 bases between them. Germline loops: CDR1 MNHEY, CDR2 SMNVEV (reference sequence). The CDR3 is 14 amino acids. CDR3 in amino acids: CASSPRDPLAVLTF. For the CDR3, the DNA is TGTGCCAGCAGTCCACGGGATCCCCTAGCTGTCCTGACTTTC.

In this sample, this clone is medium-sized. The chain joins TRBV2 to TRBJ2-2; 8 positions match TRBD1. Germline assignment: CDR1 SNHLY and CDR2 FYNNEI. CDR3 length equals 18 residues. Trimming took 6 bases from V and 0 from J; bases not matched to a gene: 12. CDR3 sequence: CASSLTGGGVANTGELFF. The CDR3 nucleotides read TGTGCCAGCAGCCTCACAGGGGGTGGAGTTGCGAACACCGGGGAGCTGTTTTTT.

The gene calls are TRBV10-2 and TRBJ1-3; D not resolved. V was trimmed by 5 bases and J by 0 bases, leaving 5 bases between them. Germline V gives CDR1 WSHSY, CDR2 SAAADI. The CDR3 runs to 13 residues. CDR3 nucleotide sequence: TGCGCCAGCAGTTCCTCCTCTGGAAACACCATATATTTT. Protein product: CASSSSSGNTIYF.

The rearrangement links TRBV7-9 to TRBJ1-1, with D perhaps TRBD1 (5 bases). Trimming took off 2 bases at V and 2 bases at J, with 12 bases between the two ends. The V gene's germline CDR1 is SEHNR and CDR2 FQNEAQ (reference sequence). The CDR3 contains 15 residues. Here the CDR3 DNA reads TGTGCCAGCAGCTTAAATTTGGGGCAAAACACTGAAGCTTTCTTT. Encoded protein: CASSLNLGQNTEAFF.

This sequence joins TRBV5-6 and TRBJ1-4, with 9 bases that match TRBD1. The CDR3 extends over 16 amino acids. CDR1 is SGHDT, CDR2 YYEEEE, per germline. Losses at the gene ends were 2 bases for V and 6 bases for J; bases not matched to a gene: 8. The CDR3: CASSFYRGRSDEKLFF. The DNA for the CDR3 is TGTGCCAGCAGCTTCTACAGGGGGCGTTCAGATGAAAAACTGTTTTTT.

The gene calls are TRBV12-3 or TRBV12-4 and TRBJ1-2, with D hard to call. Trimming shortened V by 2 bases and J by 1 base, and 5 bases separated the two germline ends. CDR3 length equals 13 residues. In DNA, the CDR3 is TGTGCCAGCAGTTTATCAATTAACTATGGCTACACCTTC. Encoded protein: CASSLSINYGYTF.

The chain has TRBV2 and TRBJ1-1, with D perhaps TRBD1 (5 bases). The V and J ends lost 6 bases and 0 bases respectively, with 23 bases between them. The CDR3 consists of 18 residues. The V gene's germline CDR1 is SNHLY and CDR2 FYNNEI. The CDR3 region is CASSLPPPGLQMNTEAFF. CDR3 nucleotides: TGTGCCAGCAGCTTACCGCCGCCAGGGCTACAAATGAACACTGAAGCTTTCTTT.

The chain combines TRBV9 with TRBJ2-5; 13 bases map to TRBD2. Germline V gives CDR1 SGDLS, CDR2 YYNGEE. The CDR3 sequence is 16 residues long. J was trimmed by 2 bases and V by 3 bases; bases with no gene match: 4. The CDR3 nucleotides read TGTGCCAGCAGCGCTGGGACTAGCGGGAATCAAGAGACCCAGTACTTC. Residues: CASSAGTSGNQETQYF.

The chain has TRBV6-5 and TRBJ2-3; the D gene is possibly TRBD2 (6 bases). The CDR3 has 13 residues. Germline-derived CDR1 and CDR2 are MNHEY and SVGAGI. V lost 8 bases to trimming and J lost 6 bases, with 15 bases between them. CDR3 residues: CASHPLAGDTQYF. CDR3 coding DNA: TGTGCCAGCCACCCACTAGCCGGGGATACGCAGTATTTT.

This clone has a single count. The chain uses TRBV9 and TRBJ2-7; TRBD1 matches 7 bases. The CDR3 loop spans 14 amino acids. The germline CDR1 and CDR2 sequences are SGDLS and YYNGEE. Germline trimming cut 0 bases from V and 3 bases from J; bases unmatched to any gene: 3. The chain's CDR3 is CASSVGQGNYEQYF. In DNA, the CDR3 is TGTGCCAGCAGCGTAGGACAGGGAAACTACGAGCAGTACTTC.